This T cell receptor beta chain was recorded in a study of T cell changes during pregnancy in multiple sclerosis. About this clone: The sample holds other DNA sequences that translate to the same CDR3.

Method: immunoSEQ multiplex PCR; TCRdb's copy keeps in-frame clones and lacks some. The table shows around 57,000 clones, with 89% occurring only once. V dropped 3 bases and J dropped 0 bases, with 8 bases sitting between them. Germline V lookup: CDR1 KGHSH, CDR2 LQKENI. This CDR3 region has 14 residues. Specimen: peripheral blood, collected in the first trimester of pregnancy. This TCR was sampled from a female donor with multiple sclerosis, enrolled in a pregnancy study. The chain recombines TRBV18 with TRBJ1-1; D may be TRBD1 (6 bases). For the CDR3, the DNA is TGTGCCAGCTCACCGAGGGGGTTGAACACTGAAGCTTTCTTT. Its protein product is CASSPRGLNTEAFF. The full variable domain, in which reference TRBV18 and TRBJ1-1 provide the parts outside the CDR3, is NAGVMQNPRHLVRRRGQEARLRCSPMKGHSHVYWYRQLPEEGLKFMVYLQKENIIDESGMPKERFSAEFPKEGPSILRIQQVVRGDSAAYFCASSPRGLNTEAFFGQGTRLTVV.